Listed below are T cell receptor beta chains from one sample, sequenced in a study of stem cell transplantation in POMP-related autoinflammatory disease. Libraries were prepared by immunoSEQ multiplex PCR; TCRdb keeps only in-frame clonotypes and omits some of them. The repertoire includes roughly 70,000 clones, roughly 91% of them detected once, and about 0.7% sits in the top ten. The material sequenced was CD4+ T cells from PBMCs, taken after stem cell transplantation. The receptor set was obtained from a human patient with POMP-related autoinflammation and immune dysregulation (PRAID). A share of the T cells may be of graft donor origin. Each CDR3 is given with its conserved first and last residue. Fields, in order: J gene, D gene, clone size, V gene, CDR3 DNA, CDR3 protein. The D gene is left open where the match is weak. A row's size may be missing; if present it is once, few, many or a size class.

TRBJ2-1	TRBD2	.	TRBV29-1	TGCAGCGTTGAAGATCCCTCTGGACTAGCGGGGGGTACCTACAATGAGCAGTTCTTC	CSVEDPSGLAGGTYNEQFF
TRBJ1-1	.	.	TRBV6-6	TGTGCCAGCCGAGTAAACACTGAAGCTTTCTTT	CASRVNTEAFF
TRBJ2-5	TRBD1	.	TRBV10-3	TGTGCCATCAGTGGGGGGACAGGGAAAGAGACCCAGTACTTC	CAISGGTGKETQYF
TRBJ1-1	.	.	TRBV29-1	TGCAGCGTAGCCGGACAGCATTACATGAACACTGAAGCTTTCTTT	CSVAGQHYMNTEAFF
TRBJ2-3	TRBD2	.	TRBV9	TGTGCCAGCAGCGTCTCCCTAGCGGGTCGGGCAGATACGCAGTATTTT	CASSVSLAGRADTQYF
TRBJ2-1	.	.	TRBV4-1	TGCGCCAGCAGCCAAGACCGGGCGGGCGTCTCCTACAATGAGCAGTTCTTC	CASSQDRAGVSYNEQFF
TRBJ2-2	TRBD2	few	TRBV4-2	TGTGCCAGCAGCCGTCCCCCGGCCCTAGCGGGGGGGAACACCGGGGAGCTGTTTTTT	CASSRPPALAGGNTGELFF
TRBJ2-1	.	.	TRBV29-1	TGCAGCGTTGAAGATAAACAGTACAATGAGCAGTTCTTC	CSVEDKQYNEQFF
TRBJ2-7	.	once	TRBV10-3	TGTGCCATCAGTGGCTACAGTTTCTCCTACGAGCAGTACTTC	CAISGYSFSYEQYF
TRBJ1-1	.	.	TRBV5-5	TGTGCCAGCAGCTTGTTGGTCGCAGAGTTGTCTGAAGCTTTCTTT	CASSLLVAELSEAFF
TRBJ1-6	.	.	TRBV21-1	TGTGCCAGCAGCAAACCCCCTTGTAGGGATGAGTATAATTCACCCCTCCACTTT	CASSKPPCRDEYNSPLHF
TRBJ1-5	TRBD1	.	TRBV4-1	TGCGCCAGCAGCCAAGAATTGAGAAACAGGGGGGTGAATCAGCCCCAGCATTTT	CASSQELRNRGVNQPQHF
TRBJ2-1	TRBD2	.	TRBV3-1/TRBV3-2	TGTGCCAGCAGCCCTTCTAGCGGGAGACAGTTCTTC	CASSPSSGRQFF
TRBJ1-5	TRBD1	.	TRBV18	TGTGCCAGCTCAATGGACAGGGCTGGAAATCAGCCCCAGCATTTT	CASSMDRAGNQPQHF
TRBJ2-1	.	.	TRBV4-1	TGCGCCAGCAGCCAGTGGCAGGCCCTCTCCTACAATGAGCAGTTCTTC	CASSQWQALSYNEQFF
TRBJ1-3	.	.	TRBV4-1	TGCGCCAGCAGGGAACAGTGGTTCTCTGGAAACACCATATATTTT	CASREQWFSGNTIYF
TRBJ1-2	.	.	TRBV6-4	TGTGCCAGCAGTGATGGCTACACCTTC	CASSDGYTF
TRBJ1-1	.	.	TRBV18	TGTGCCAGCTCACATGGGGACGCAATTATCCCGAAGGCTTTCTTT	CASSHGDAIIPKAFF
TRBJ1-2	TRBD1	.	TRBV7-9	TGTGCCAGCAGCTTAGTCCAGGGACAGAAAACTCCCCGGGGCTACACCTTC	CASSLVQGQKTPRGYTF
TRBJ2-6	.	.	TRBV29-1	TGCAGCGTTGAGGCGGACCCGGGGGCTCGATCTGGGGCCAACGTCCTGACTTTC	CSVEADPGARSGANVLTF
TRBJ2-1	.	.	TRBV5-1	TGCGCCAGCAGCTTGGAGGCAGGGAGCTCCTACAATGAGCAGTTCTTC	CASSLEAGSSYNEQFF
TRBJ2-3	TRBD2	.	TRBV18	TGTGCCAGCCGACCCAGCGGGAGCGGGGCAGATACGCAGTATTTT	CASRPSGSGADTQYF
TRBJ1-6	.	.	TRBV3-1/TRBV3-2	TGTGCCAGCAGCCAATTTCTGCGAGATAATTCACCCCTCCACTTT	CASSQFLRDNSPLHF
TRBJ2-2	.	.	TRBV28	TGTGCCAGCAGTACAAGTAGCGGGCTGTTTTTT	CASSTSSGLFF
TRBJ2-7	TRBD2	.	TRBV4-1	TGCGCCAGCAGCCAAGGTCTTTCCGGGACTAGCGGCTCCTACGAGCAGTACTTC	CASSQGLSGTSGSYEQYF
TRBJ1-2	.	once	TRBV2	TGTGCCAGCAGTGAAGGTGGCAGGGGAGTTCGGACAAACAAGGCGGACTATGGCTACACCTTC	CASSEGGRGVRTNKADYGYTF
TRBJ1-2	.	.	TRBV19	TGTGCCAGTAGTAAGGGGGGGCGTAGCTATGGCTACACCTTC	CASSKGGRSYGYTF
TRBJ2-1	.	.	TRBV6-5	TGTGCCAGCAGTTACTCTAGCGGCAATGAGCAGTTCTTC	CASSYSSGNEQFF
TRBJ1-2	.	.	TRBV5-1	TGCGCCAGCAGCGAGACCGGATACTATGGCTACACCTTC	CASSETGYYGYTF
TRBJ1-1	TRBD1	.	TRBV7-8	TGTGCCAGCAGCTTGCGTGACAGGGGGCTACCTTTCTTT	CASSLRDRGLPFF
TRBJ2-1	.	once	TRBV7-2	TGTGCCAGCAGTTCCGCGGAGGGCTTCTACAATGAGCAGTTCTTC	CASSSAEGFYNEQFF
TRBJ2-5	.	.	TRBV7-8	TGTGCCAGCAGCCGAGCGGGACAGTTAGGCCGAGAGACCCAGTACTTC	CASSRAGQLGRETQYF
TRBJ1-1	.	.	TRBV9	TGTGCCAGCAGCGTAGGGCAGGGCAGGAACACTGAAGCTTTCTTT	CASSVGQGRNTEAFF
TRBJ2-3	.	.	TRBV3-1/TRBV3-2	TGTGCCAGCAGCCTTAGCAGGAGTGGCGGCACAGATACGCAGTATTTT	CASSLSRSGGTDTQYF
TRBJ2-3	.	.	TRBV30	TGTGCCTGGAGTCATTGGAGCAAGAGCCCTGTATGGCGCAGCACAGATACGCAGTATTTT	CAWSHWSKSPVWRSTDTQYF
TRBJ1-2	.	.	TRBV19	TGTGCCAGTAAGAGAGCCGCGGGCTACACCTTC	CASKRAAGYTF
TRBJ2-3	TRBD1	once	TRBV5-1	TGCGCCAGCAGCCCGGGACAGGGTGGAGATACGCAGTATTTT	CASSPGQGGDTQYF
TRBJ1-3	TRBD1	once	TRBV5-4	TGTGCCAGCAGCTTGGTCACCCAGGGGGCTTCTGGAAACACCATATATTTT	CASSLVTQGASGNTIYF
TRBJ2-3	.	.	TRBV18	TGTGCCAGCTCACCAGGGGGAGGACCGACCCCAGATACGCAGTATTTT	CASSPGGGPTPDTQYF
TRBJ2-3	.	.	TRBV28	TGTGCCAGCAGTCGCGGACCGACTCCTAGCACAGATACGCAGTATTTT	CASSRGPTPSTDTQYF
TRBJ1-4	.	.	TRBV5-1	TGCGCCAACTGCATCGCATTTCGGGGAAAACTGTTTTTT	CANCIAFRGKLFF
TRBJ2-7	.	.	TRBV10-2	TGCGCCAGCAGTGAGTCGTATCCCACAGGGAGCTCCTACGAGCAGTACTTC	CASSESYPTGSSYEQYF
TRBJ2-5	.	once	TRBV12-3/TRBV12-4	TGTGCCAGCAGTTTAAGGCCACACCCCCAGTACTTC	CASSLRPHPQYF
TRBJ2-2	.	.	TRBV7-2	TGTGCCAGCAGCTTTGGGCGGTCCAACACCGGGGAGCTGTTTTTT	CASSFGRSNTGELFF
TRBJ2-1	.	.	TRBV10-1	TGCGCCAGCGGGGCATACCATGAGCAGTTCTTC	CASGAYHEQFF
TRBJ2-5	TRBD2	.	TRBV27	TGTGCCAGCAGTTTACGGCGGGAGGTGATAGAGACCCAGTACTTC	CASSLRREVIETQYF
TRBJ2-1	TRBD2	.	TRBV30	TGTGCCGCCCGGACTAGCGGCACCTACAATGAGCAGTTCTTC	CAARTSGTYNEQFF
TRBJ2-3	TRBD2	.	TRBV5-5	TGTGCCAGCAGCTTAGGGACTAGCGGGGGGAGGGATACGCAGTATTTT	CASSLGTSGGRDTQYF
TRBJ1-5	.	few	TRBV5-1	TGCGCCAGCAGCCAGGACGGGTTCAATCAGCCCCAGCATTTT	CASSQDGFNQPQHF
TRBJ2-7	.	.	TRBV6-5	TGTGCCAGCAGACGGGAGCACTCCTACGAGCAGTACTTC	CASRREHSYEQYF
TRBJ2-5	.	.	TRBV28	TGTGCCAGCAGACCCCAGGGAATCCAAGAGACCCAGTACTTC	CASRPQGIQETQYF
TRBJ2-4	.	.	TRBV11-2	TGTGCCAGCACCCTAGGGGTCGCGGCCAAAAACATTCAGTACTTC	CASTLGVAAKNIQYF
TRBJ2-1	TRBD2	.	TRBV29-1	TGCAGCGTTGGGGGTAGCGGGAGTGTAAATGAGCAGTTCTTC	CSVGGSGSVNEQFF
TRBJ2-2	.	.	TRBV3-1/TRBV3-2	TGTGCCAGCAGCCAAGATCTAGGGAGAAGGGGGGACACCGGGGAGCTGTTTTTT	CASSQDLGRRGDTGELFF